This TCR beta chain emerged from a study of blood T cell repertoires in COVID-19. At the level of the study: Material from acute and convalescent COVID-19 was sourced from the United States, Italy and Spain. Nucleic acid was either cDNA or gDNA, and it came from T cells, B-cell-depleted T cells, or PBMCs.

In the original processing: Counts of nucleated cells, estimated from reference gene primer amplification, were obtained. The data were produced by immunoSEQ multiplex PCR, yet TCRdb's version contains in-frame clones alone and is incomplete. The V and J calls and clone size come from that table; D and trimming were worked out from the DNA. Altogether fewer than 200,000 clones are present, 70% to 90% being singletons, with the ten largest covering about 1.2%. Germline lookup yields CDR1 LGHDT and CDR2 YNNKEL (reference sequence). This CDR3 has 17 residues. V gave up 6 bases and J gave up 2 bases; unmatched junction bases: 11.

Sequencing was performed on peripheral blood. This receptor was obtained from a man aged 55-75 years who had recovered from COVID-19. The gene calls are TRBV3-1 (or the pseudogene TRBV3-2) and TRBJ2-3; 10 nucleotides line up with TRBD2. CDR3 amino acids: CASSSTLSGGITDTQYF. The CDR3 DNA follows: TGTGCCAGCAGTTCCACCCTTAGCGGGGGGATCACAGATACGCAGTATTTT.